This is a list of T cell receptor beta chains from one sample in a study of regulatory T cells in long-lasting Graves disease. TCRdb re-called the multiplex PCR reads through MiXCR, storing one row per CDR3 protein. Of 400,000 to 550,000 distinct CDR3 sequences in the sample, less than 20% are singletons; the top ten hold 20% to 25%. The same data also contributed to another study, on T cells in Graves' hyperthyroidism and ophthalmopathy.

Sequenced here: peripheral blood mononuclear cells (PBMCs), sampled at new diagnosis, from a patient treated with antithyroid drugs. The receptors were sampled from a woman younger than 35 with Graves disease. Both conserved end residues are part of each CDR3. The D gene is left open where the match is weak. Clone sizes are given selectively: once, few, many, or a class where the clone is expanded.

CDR3 length	V gene	clone size	D gene	J gene	CDR3 protein	CDR3 DNA
15	TRBV6-1	many	TRBD2	TRBJ2-3	CASSHGSGRRDTQYF	TGTGCCAGCAGCCACGGGAGCGGGAGAAGAGATACGCAGTATTTT
16	TRBV7-2	once	TRBD2	TRBJ2-5	CASSLWTSGSWETQYF	TGTGCCAGCAGCTTATGGACTAGCGGGAGTTGGGAGACCCAGTACTTC
15	TRBV12-3/TRBV12-4	.	TRBD2	TRBJ2-1	CASSSLLAGIDEQFF	TGTGCCAGCAGTTCCTTGCTAGCGGGAATAGATGAGCAGTTCTTC
14	TRBV11-2	few	.	TRBJ1-2	CASSLGGTNYGYTF	TGTGCCAGCAGCTTAGGGGGTACTAACTATGGCTACACCTTC
15	TRBV7-6	many	.	TRBJ1-1	CASRRPTGGNTEAFF	TGTGCCAGCAGACGACCGACAGGAGGGAACACTGAAGCTTTCTTT
16	TRBV6-1	.	TRBD1	TRBJ2-6	CASSIGTGAGANVLTF	TGTGCCAGCAGTATAGGGACAGGGGCAGGGGCCAACGTCCTGACTTTC
13	TRBV29-1	many	.	TRBJ2-1	CSVPGHSYNEQFF	TGCAGCGTCCCGGGCCACTCCTACAATGAGCAGTTCTTC
19	TRBV18	.	.	TRBJ1-1	CASSPRPRDAKSMNTEAFF	TGTGCCAGCTCACCTCGCCCCCGGGACGCGAAATCGATGAACACTGAAGCTTTCTTT
15	TRBV6-2/TRBV6-3	many	TRBD1	TRBJ1-5	CASRPGTGGNQPQHF	TGTGCCAGCAGACCCGGGACAGGGGGCAATCAGCCCCAGCATTTT
15	TRBV30	few	TRBD1	TRBJ2-7	CAWSPIGGQVYEQYF	TGTGCCTGGAGTCCGATCGGCGGACAGGTTTACGAGCAGTACTTC
16	TRBV18	many	TRBD2	TRBJ2-1	CASSPSTGGPYDEQFF	TGTGCCAGCTCACCTTCTACGGGAGGGCCTTATGATGAGCAGTTCTTC
15	TRBV5-5	many	.	TRBJ1-5	CASSFITSGAEPQHF	TGTGCCAGCAGCTTCATCACCAGTGGAGCTGAGCCCCAGCATTTT
14	TRBV7-2	many	.	TRBJ2-7	CASSPPGPGYEQYF	TGTGCCAGCAGCCCCCCGGGACCGGGCTACGAGCAGTACTTC
13	TRBV11-1	few	.	TRBJ2-1	CASSLLRAGEQFF	TGTGCCAGCAGCTTATTAAGGGCTGGTGAGCAGTTCTTC
18	TRBV11-2	many	TRBD2	TRBJ2-3	CASSLVRLAHTRTDTQYF	TGTGCCAGCAGCTTAGTTCGACTAGCCCATACGAGGACAGATACGCAGTATTTT
15	TRBV7-3	.	.	TRBJ2-3	CASIPNPRERDTQYF	TGTGCCAGCATCCCCAACCCGCGGGAAAGGGATACGCAGTATTTT
14	TRBV6-5	many	TRBD1	TRBJ2-2	CASSYGTETGELFF	TGTGCCAGCAGTTACGGGACAGAGACCGGGGAGCTGTTTTTT
12	TRBV19	.	.	TRBJ2-1	CASSSLNDEQFF	TGTGCCAGTAGTTCCCTGAACGATGAGCAGTTCTTC
13	TRBV28	.	TRBD2	TRBJ2-5	CATVIAGRETQYF	TGTGCCACCGTTATAGCGGGACGGGAGACCCAGTACTTC
14	TRBV28	many	TRBD1	TRBJ1-2	CASSYPGQGLVHTF	TGTGCCAGCAGTTATCCGGGACAGGGACTCGTACACACCTTC
12	TRBV30	.	.	TRBJ2-3	CAWSVVSDTQYF	TGTGCCTGGAGTGTAGTTTCAGATACGCAGTATTTT
15	TRBV7-3	few	.	TRBJ1-5	CASSPQEGSDPPQHF	TGTGCCAGCAGCCCCCAGGAGGGGTCGGATCCGCCCCAGCATTTT
16	TRBV3-1	many	TRBD1	TRBJ2-1	CASSPRGQGSSEGQFF	TGTGCCAGCAGCCCTCGCGGACAGGGGTCTAGTGAAGGGCAGTTCTTC
14	TRBV29-1	many	.	TRBJ2-7	CSVEAPGRGSEQYF	TGCAGCGTTGAGGCCCCAGGCCGGGGTTCCGAGCAGTACTTC
14	TRBV15	few	.	TRBJ2-7	CATSPLQPGREQYF	TGTGCCACCAGCCCGCTGCAGCCGGGCCGCGAGCAGTACTTC
13	TRBV18	many	.	TRBJ1-1	CASSPSSNTEAFF	TGTGCCAGCTCACCATCCAGTAACACTGAAGCTTTCTTT
17	TRBV9	.	TRBD2	TRBJ2-3	CASSVDPSGRALDTQYF	TGTGCCAGCAGCGTAGACCCTAGCGGGAGGGCCTTAGATACGCAGTATTTT
14	TRBV11-2	few	.	TRBJ2-2	CASSYGTPTGELFF	TGTGCCAGCAGCTACGGGACCCCAACCGGGGAGCTGTTTTTT
14	TRBV7-9	many	TRBD1	TRBJ1-5	CASSFQGGNQPQHF	TGTGCCAGCAGCTTCCAGGGGGGCAATCAGCCCCAGCATTTT
13	TRBV7-2	few	.	TRBJ2-7	CASSSLGPYEQYF	TGTGCCAGCAGCTCCCTTGGGCCCTACGAGCAGTACTTC
15	TRBV6-2/TRBV6-3	many	.	TRBJ2-2	CASSYRIVNTGELFF	TGTGCCAGCAGTTACAGGATCGTGAACACCGGGGAGCTGTTTTTT
16	TRBV20-1	.	TRBD2	TRBJ2-1	CSARGLAGGPYNEQFF	TGCAGTGCTAGGGGCCTAGCGGGAGGGCCCTACAATGAGCAGTTCTTC
13	TRBV5-1	.	.	TRBJ2-1	CASKSASNDEQFF	TGCGCCAGCAAATCGGCAAGTAACGATGAGCAGTTCTTC
14	TRBV28	many	.	TRBJ2-7	CASSLSWRTYEQYF	TGTGCCAGCAGTTTGTCATGGCGGACCTACGAGCAGTACTTC
16	TRBV5-6	.	TRBD1	TRBJ1-6	CASSASTGVLGSPLHF	TGTGCCAGCAGCGCATCGACAGGGGTGTTAGGTTCACCCCTCCACTTT
12	TRBV29-1	few	.	TRBJ2-5	CSVEANQETQYF	TGCAGCGTTGAGGCCAACCAAGAGACCCAGTACTTC
15	TRBV7-9	many	TRBD2	TRBJ2-3	CASSLGTSVADTQYF	TGTGCCAGCAGCTTGGGGACTAGCGTCGCAGATACGCAGTATTTT
15	TRBV11-3	few	.	TRBJ2-2	CASSQGTERTGELFF	TGTGCCAGCAGCCAAGGCACAGAGAGAACCGGGGAGCTGTTTTTT
13	TRBV20-1	.	.	TRBJ2-7	CSARDTGSYEQYF	TGCAGTGCTAGAGATACCGGCAGCTACGAGCAGTACTTC
17	TRBV30	many	TRBD1	TRBJ1-1	CAWSPRDRGLGNTEAFF	TGTGCCTGGAGTCCACGAGACAGGGGGCTTGGGAACACTGAAGCTTTCTTT
12	TRBV12-3/TRBV12-4	.	TRBD1	TRBJ1-5	CASSLTGGLQHF	TGTGCCAGCAGTTTAACAGGGGGCCTCCAGCATTTT
13	TRBV7-3	.	.	TRBJ2-7	CTSSFTGSYEQYF	TGTACCAGCAGTTTTACAGGGTCCTACGAGCAGTACTTC
16	TRBV6-5	.	.	TRBJ2-2	CASSYSIPGAGRELFF	TGTGCCAGCAGTTACTCAATTCCCGGGGCGGGCCGGGAGCTGTTTTTT
11	TRBV28	many	.	TRBJ1-2	CASRREYGYTF	TGTGCCAGCAGAAGGGAGTATGGCTACACCTTC
15	TRBV9	.	TRBD2	TRBJ2-2	CASSVGGSNTGELFF	TGTGCCAGCAGCGTGGGCGGGAGTAACACCGGGGAGCTGTTTTTT
14	TRBV30	many	.	TRBJ1-1	CAWSLQLMNTEAFF	TGTGCCTGGAGTTTACAACTCATGAACACTGAAGCTTTCTTT
14	TRBV5-1	.	TRBD1	TRBJ2-7	CASSYTGESYEQYF	TGCGCCAGCAGCTATACAGGGGAGTCCTACGAGCAGTACTTC
16	TRBV12-3/TRBV12-4	many	TRBD2	TRBJ2-2	CASRPTSGLNTGELFF	TGTGCCAGCAGGCCTACTAGCGGGCTGAACACCGGGGAGCTGTTTTTT
19	TRBV27	few	.	TRBJ2-3	CASSLYPLGTDRYTDTQYF	TGTGCCAGCAGTTTATACCCCCTCGGGACCGATAGATACACAGATACGCAGTATTTT
11	TRBV7-2	many	.	TRBJ2-5	CASSPQETQYF	TGTGCCAGCAGCCCCCAAGAGACCCAGTACTTC
14	TRBV29-1	many	TRBD1	TRBJ1-2	CSVEGTGGDYGYTF	TGCAGCGTTGAAGGAACAGGGGGCGACTATGGCTACACCTTC
15	TRBV27	.	.	TRBJ2-3	CASGFSGTYTDTQYF	TGTGCCAGCGGCTTCTCCGGGACGTACACAGATACGCAGTATTTT
19	TRBV28	many	TRBD2	TRBJ2-3	CASSLIGTSGSVRTDTQYF	TGTGCCAGCAGTCTGATAGGGACTAGCGGGAGTGTGAGAACAGATACGCAGTATTTT